This TCR beta chain was found in a study of OX40 agonist ivuxolimab in advanced cancers. Findings of the study overall: Fewer expanded clones were found on average in CD4+ than in CD8+ T cells. At 0.1 to 3.0 mg/kg, CD4+ and CD8+ blood T cells expanded clonally by week 6.

In germline, CDR1 is SGHTA, CDR2 FQGNSA. This CDR3 comprises 13 residues. The ends were cut back, 5 bases at V and 1 base at J, with 7 bases in the middle. This table comes from immunoSEQ multiplex PCR, and its TCRdb copy is limited to in-frame clones, with some not included. Of approximately 76,000 clones in the sample, around nine tenths were seen once. As concerns this clone: Antigen unknown.

Blood sampling took place at baseline, cycle 4 day 1, and cycle 7 day 1. This TCR was sampled from an adult with an advanced solid tumor such as melanoma, head and neck, liver or kidney cancer. Sequenced material: CD4+ or CD8+ T cells sorted from blood, taken in a trial of the OX40 agonist ivuxolimab. The V gene is TRBV7-2, the J gene TRBJ2-3, with D tentatively TRBD2 (5 bases). The CDR3 spells CASSAGGTDTQYF. In DNA, the CDR3 is TGTGCCAGCAGCGCCGGGGGCACAGATACGCAGTATTTT.